This T cell receptor beta chain came from a study of technical replicates of blood from several donors. Sequenced by immunoSEQ multiplex PCR; TCRdb stores in-frame clones only, minus some. The table has some 78,000 clones, approximately 93% seen once. The CDR3 runs to 17 residues. Germline lookup yields CDR1 MNHEY and CDR2 SMNVEV (reference sequence). Trimming removed 2 bases from V and 0 bases from J; junction bases left unmatched: 2. Sequencing was done on a sample of T cells isolated from PBMCs. The chain combines TRBV27 with TRBJ2-3; 13 bases agree with TRBD2. The sequence came from a human donor in good health. CDR3 nucleotides: TGTGCCAGCAGTTTAAGGACTAGCGGGAGAAGCACAGATACGCAGTATTTT. This translates into CASSLRTSGRSTDTQYF.